This TCR beta chain was retrieved from a study of spatial heterogeneity in lung cancer. Study-level background: For the average unique TCR and UMI combination, more than eight occurrences appeared in raw reads.

TCRdb used MiXCR to reprocess the 5' RACE reads, holding one entry per CDR3 protein. The table lists 5,900 or so distinct CDR3 sequences, around a third of them singletons, with 3% to 4% in the top ten. The CDR3 spans 14 residues. Germline V lookup: CDR1 MNHNS, CDR2 SASEGT. V dropped 0 bases and J dropped 3; count of bases not matched to a gene: 0. This clonotype has a handful of counts. Little can be read into the size of this beta chain, an off-target read in a library designed for alpha chains. Time point specified: sample taken at primary tumor resection. Unsorted whole RNA of tumor, nontumor lung or frozen PBMC was sequenced.

This clonotype was sampled from a female donor with early-stage non-small cell lung cancer. The sample here was PBMCs, taken at surgery. The V gene is TRBV6-1, the J gene TRBJ2-5, with 8 bases matching TRBD1. Here the CDR3 DNA reads TGTGCCAGCAGTGAAGCGGACAGGGAAGAGACCCAGTACTTC. Residues: CASSEADREETQYF.